This is a list of T cell receptor beta chains from one sample in a study of regulatory T cells in long-lasting Graves disease. From the multiplex PCR reads, TCRdb called clonotypes with MiXCR, one entry per CDR3 protein. The repertoire holds 600,000 to 650,000 distinct CDR3 sequences, with about 16% as singletons. These same data were also listed under a study on T cells in Graves' hyperthyroidism and ophthalmopathy.

The specimen was peripheral blood mononuclear cells (PBMCs), collected at new diagnosis, from a patient treated with antithyroid drugs. Every receptor here comes from a woman aged 30 to 39 with Graves disease. Both conserved end residues are part of each CDR3.

cdr3_aa j_call v_call
CASRDTFLTGANYGYTF TRBJ1-2 TRBV2
CASSQDWDRVVGEAFF TRBJ1-1 TRBV4-1
CASSDRTESPLHF TRBJ1-6 TRBV28
CASSLYRAHQHF TRBJ1-5 TRBV28
CASRAHLDILTYNEQFF TRBJ2-1 TRBV28
CASSLEGWTEAFF TRBJ1-1 TRBV11-2
CASRPGTGDYGYTF TRBJ1-2 TRBV2
CASSQAEQISYGYTF TRBJ1-2 TRBV4-1
CASAGQGETNSPLHF TRBJ1-6 TRBV2
CSARDQGWGANTGELFF TRBJ2-2 TRBV20-1
CASSQGQSNEKLFF TRBJ1-4 TRBV6-1
CASSPEPPEAFF TRBJ1-1 TRBV5-1
CASSSGQPLGEQYF TRBJ2-7 TRBV5-1
CATSDRGVVLTF TRBJ2-6 TRBV24-1
CASSATGGLDEQYF TRBJ2-7 TRBV11-1
CASSFPPGPRTDSRLAGQETQYF TRBJ2-5 TRBV28
CASSLVQGGNSPLHF TRBJ1-6 TRBV5-1
CSAIDPGGGASSYNEQFF TRBJ2-1 TRBV20-1
CASSPRSGYGQYF TRBJ2-7 TRBV7-2
CASRNEGGADSPLHF TRBJ1-6 TRBV6-1
CASRRDATDTQYF TRBJ2-3 TRBV6-1
CASSFSGSSGSSGTQYF TRBJ2-5 TRBV7-2
CASSLVAGSEKLFF TRBJ1-4 TRBV7-6
CASSLAEAGSYEQYF TRBJ2-7 TRBV5-1
CASSLNRRANEKLFF TRBJ1-4 TRBV18
CGSSETQGARGNTIYF TRBJ1-3 TRBV5-1
CSARRMNTEAFF TRBJ1-1 TRBV20-1
CASSEGQSKITDTQYF TRBJ2-3 TRBV2
CASSLDRGYHEQYF TRBJ2-7 TRBV7-9
CASSQVWSYGYTF TRBJ1-2 TRBV3-1
CSVGGFGVRSTDTQYF TRBJ2-3 TRBV29-1
CASSRTGGGQPQHF TRBJ1-5 TRBV2
CASSFSAGTYNEQFF TRBJ2-1 TRBV11-1
CASSFWEGQGGYTF TRBJ1-2 TRBV5-1
CASSPGMSSYNEQFF TRBJ2-1 TRBV14